This paragraph reports one T cell receptor (beta chain). Its matching antigen is unknown. The V gene's germline CDR1 is MNHEY and CDR2 SMNVEV (reference sequence). Trimming cost V 8 bases and J 2 bases, with 13 bases left between them. The CDR3 length is 13 residues. This sample is drawn from a study of monozygotic twins with cystic fibrosis. General study points: Shared CDR3 numbers were not associated with age, concordance or severity. Median Simpson clonality of 0.0095 suggested naive T cells predominated. Co-twins had the most similar V usage for 13 of 16 pairs, J for 8. Monozygotic CF twin pairs shared significantly more nucleotide-identical clonotypes than unrelated CF individuals did.

Sequencing was performed with immunoSEQ multiplex PCR; in TCRdb, only in-frame clones are kept and a portion is missing. Of tens of thousands of clones listed, approximately 97% are singletons. Input material: blood. The J gene is TRBJ2-7, the V gene TRBV27; D may be TRBD2 (7 bases). The receptor's source is a girl aged 5 to 17 with cystic fibrosis. For the CDR3, the DNA is TGTGCCAGCGTGGGGGGGCTGACCTACGAGCAGTACTTC. This gives the protein CASVGGLTYEQYF.